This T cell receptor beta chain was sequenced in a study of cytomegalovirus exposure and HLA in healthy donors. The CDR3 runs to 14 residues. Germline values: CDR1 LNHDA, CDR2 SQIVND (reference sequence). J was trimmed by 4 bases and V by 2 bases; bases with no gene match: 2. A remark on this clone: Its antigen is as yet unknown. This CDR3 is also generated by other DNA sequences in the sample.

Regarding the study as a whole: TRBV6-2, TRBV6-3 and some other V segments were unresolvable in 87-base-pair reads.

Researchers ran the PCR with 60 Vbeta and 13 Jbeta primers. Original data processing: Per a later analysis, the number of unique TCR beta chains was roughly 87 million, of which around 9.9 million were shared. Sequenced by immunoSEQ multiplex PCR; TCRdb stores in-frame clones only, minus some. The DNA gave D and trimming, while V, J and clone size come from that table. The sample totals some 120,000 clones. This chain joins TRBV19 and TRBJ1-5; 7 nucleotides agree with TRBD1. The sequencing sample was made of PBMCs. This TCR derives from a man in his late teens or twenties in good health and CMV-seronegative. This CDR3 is CASSIRDSNQPQHF. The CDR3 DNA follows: TGTGCCAGTAGTATACGGGACAGTAATCAGCCCCAGCATTTT.